Included here is one T cell receptor (beta chain) sequence, with context. Its antigen is currently unknown. The V gene's germline CDR1 is SGHTA and CDR2 FQGNSA. The V segment lost 8 bases and the J segment 9 bases; nucleotides outside the gene matches: 16. CDR3 length: 16 amino acids. The data belong to a study of post-analysis software for immune sequencing data. Regarding the study as a whole: Those with multiple sclerosis, the patient group, showed significantly lower normalized Chao1 diversity than controls. About five TRBV segments, including TRBV5-6, TRBV5-1 and TRBV20-1, were more frequent in patients than controls.

Unique molecular identifiers were built into the TCR beta cDNA libraries. Each CDR3 protein gets one entry after TCRdb re-called the PCR reads with MiXCR. The data contain roughly 800,000 distinct CDR3 sequences, roughly 46% of them seen just once; the ten biggest clones take up approximately 5%. The chain links TRBV7-2 to TRBJ2-1; 10 nucleotides line up with TRBD2. The sequenced sample consisted of blood. This sequence was found in a girl between 10 and 17 years old with multiple sclerosis. CDR3 sequence (DNA): TGTGCCAGCGGGCCCCGAAGCGGGAGGGCCCTCGGTGAGCAGTTCTTC. This gives the protein CASGPRSGRALGEQFF.